The subject of this entry is one T cell receptor beta chain. The germline gives CDR1 MNHNS, CDR2 SASEGT. The V end lost 2 bases, the J end lost 6 bases, and 9 bases lay between the germline ends. This CDR3 has 13 amino acids. The entry originates in a study of shared clonotypes between healthy human individuals. The assay was immunoSEQ multiplex PCR, and TCRdb's table has in-frame clones only and misses some. Altogether 2.5 million or so clones are present, approximately 94% being singletons, with the ten largest covering roughly 0.15%. What was sequenced was naive CD4+ T cells sorted from blood. As to subset: CD45RA+ positively selected. The chain recombines TRBV6-1 with TRBJ2-3; D is ambiguous. This TCR derives from a man younger than 35 in good health. The CDR3 DNA follows: TGTGCCAGCAGTGAACAGCTGGGGGATACGCAGTATTTT. Its translation: CASSEQLGDTQYF.